The source of this T cell receptor (beta chain) is a study of beta chain features in type 1 diabetes. Study conclusions and caveats: There was a moderate but significant shortening of TCRB CDR3s in all four CD4+ subsets of Type 1 diabetes patients.

This clone appeared a few times. Its antigen is still unknown. The study reverse transcribed the entire isolated RNA, so it sequenced expressed TCRB transcripts. Produced via immunoSEQ multiplex PCR; TCRdb's table is partial and in-frame only. The data contain hundreds of thousands of clones, around an eighth of them seen just once; the ten biggest clones take up less than 0.025%. This CDR3 is built from 16 residues. Looked up from germline, CDR1 is KGHSH and CDR2 is LQKENI. V lost 4 bases and J 0 bases, leaving 15 bases between the germline ends. The specimen was naive CD4+ T cells from blood. The chain has TRBV18 and TRBJ1-1; TRBD1 might be the D (5 bases). The clonotype originates from a young man with type 1 diabetes. CDR3 bases: TGTGCCAGCTCACTCACAGGAGGGGATTTGAACACTGAAGCTTTCTTT. It encodes CASSLTGGDLNTEAFF.